This T cell receptor (beta chain) was obtained from a study of blood T cell repertoires in COVID-19. Study-level information: PBMCs, B-cell-depleted T cells, or T cells provided the cDNA or gDNA that made up the material.

Germline V gene lookup returns CDR1 SGHTA and CDR2 FQGNSA. The CDR3 is 13 amino acids. V lost 5 bases to trimming and J lost 3 bases, with 11 bases between them. Sequencing was performed with immunoSEQ multiplex PCR; in TCRdb, only in-frame clones are kept and a portion is missing. The top ten clones hold 5.5% to 8.5% of a sample with 280,000 or so clones, more than 70% of them seen once. In its sample, this clone was seen a few times. This clonotype was obtained from a woman in her 30s who had recovered from COVID-19. The genes are TRBV7-2 and TRBJ2-7, with D perhaps matching TRBD1 (6 bases). The sequenced sample was peripheral blood. DNA of the CDR3: TGTGCCAGCAGCGTACTGGACAGCTACGAGCAGTACTTC. Its protein product is CASSVLDSYEQYF.